The 9 T cell receptor beta chains presented below share a single source sample, sequenced in a study of regulatory T cells in long-lasting Graves disease. Researchers made TCR beta libraries by using iRepertoire HTBI primers and running Arm-PCR on CDR3 regions. TCRdb itself ran the multiplex PCR reads through MiXCR, one entry per CDR3 protein. The sample shows 400,000 or so distinct CDR3 sequences, about 20% of them seen only once. As to time point: persistent/refractory GD, antithyroid drugs over 5 years with positive TRAb. PBMC-extracted RNA yielded the TCR library. Sequences were derived from peripheral blood mononuclear cells (PBMCs), sampled when the disease was refractory, from a patient treated with antithyroid drugs. The source is a female donor with Graves disease.

This clonotype was recorded a few times. CDR3 loop: CASSLPKTEAFF. The CDR3 DNA reads TGTGCCAGCAGTTTGCCAAAAACTGAAGCTTTCTTT. The V call is TRBV12-3 or TRBV12-4, the J call TRBJ1-1, with D hard to call. V gave up 3 bases and J gave up 5 bases, with 7 bases separating them. The CDR3 contains 12 residues.

This clonotype has a handful of counts. The rearrangement joins TRBV29-1 to TRBJ2-2; perhaps TRBD1 as D (6 bases). This CDR3 is 13 amino acids long. Trimming removed 8 bases at V and 2 bases at J, with 12 bases between. Germline CDR1 is SQVTM and CDR2 is ANQGSEA. CDR3 DNA sequence: TGCAGCTTCGGGACACTCAACACCGGGGAGCTGTTTTTT. This translates into CSFGTLNTGELFF.

The table lists this clonotype with a few counts. The chain combines TRBV27 with TRBJ1-3; 7 nucleotides agree with TRBD1. The CDR3 consists of 13 residues. V shed 4 bases, J shed 4 bases, and the junction held 1 base outside the gene matches. CDR1 MNHEY and CDR2 SMNVEV come from the germline V gene (reference sequence). This chain's CDR3 is CASSSTGGNTIYF. CDR3 nucleotides: TGTGCCAGCAGTTCGACAGGGGGAAACACCATATATTTT.

In its sample, this clonotype was seen many times. The chain is built from TRBV6-1 and TRBJ2-7; D might be TRBD1 (5 bases). Trimming took off 7 bases at V and 0 bases at J, with 16 bases between the two ends. Germline V CDR1 and CDR2: MNHNS, SASEGT. This CDR3 is 15 amino acids long. CDR3 amino acids: CASTKGVGSSYEQYF. CDR3 DNA: TGTGCCAGCACCAAAGGGGTCGGAAGCTCCTACGAGCAGTACTTC.

Many counts were recorded for this clonotype. The chain is built from TRBV7-8 and TRBJ1-1; TRBD1 aligns across 9 bases. The trim removed 4 bases at V and 4 bases at J, leaving 7 bases unmatched. The CDR3 is 15 residues long. Germline V CDR1 and CDR2: SGHVS, FQNEAQ. CDR3 protein: CASSYRTGAGTEAFF. The CDR3, as DNA: TGTGCCAGCAGCTACCGGACAGGGGCAGGCACTGAAGCTTTCTTT.

This clonotype was counted ten times or more. The chain carries TRBV2 and TRBJ2-7; D call uncertain. Trimming removed 6 bases from V and 2 bases from J, with 14 bases in between. This CDR3 has 14 residues. CDR1 SNHLY and CDR2 FYNNEI come from the germline V gene. CDR3 nucleotides: TGTGCCAGCAGGACGCAGCACGGCACCTACGAGCAGTACTTC. Translated: CASRTQHGTYEQYF.

On this clonotype itself: Just one base apart from a much larger clone, this may be a read error. The chain recombines TRBV7-2 with TRBJ1-2; unclear D gene. CDR1 is SGHTA and CDR2 is FQGNSA in the germline V gene. The CDR3 loop spans 16 amino acids. CDR3 sequence (DNA): TGTGCCAGCGGCTTATTGATGGGTATCGATAACTATGGCTACACCTTC. The encoded protein is CASGLLMGIDNYGYTF.

The CDR3 loop reads CSAAGTWGSPNSYEQYF. For the CDR3, the DNA is TGCAGTGCCGCGGGCACGTGGGGGAGTCCTAACTCCTACGAGCAGTACTTC. The chain joins TRBV20-1 to TRBJ2-7; either TRBD1 or TRBD2 may fit D (5 bases each). Deletions cut 6 bases from V and 0 bases from J, with 24 bases between. This CDR3 is built from 17 residues. Germline values: CDR1 DFQATT, CDR2 SNEGSKA (reference sequence).

The V call is TRBV7-9, the J call TRBJ2-7, with D perhaps matching TRBD2 (5 bases). This CDR3 has 12 residues. V lost 5 bases to trimming and J lost 7 bases, with 12 bases between them. CDR1 is SEHNR, CDR2 FQNEAQ, per germline (reference sequence). CDR3 in DNA: TGTGCCAGCAGCGTTCTAGGGAGTGAGCAGTACTTC. The encoded protein is CASSVLGSEQYF.